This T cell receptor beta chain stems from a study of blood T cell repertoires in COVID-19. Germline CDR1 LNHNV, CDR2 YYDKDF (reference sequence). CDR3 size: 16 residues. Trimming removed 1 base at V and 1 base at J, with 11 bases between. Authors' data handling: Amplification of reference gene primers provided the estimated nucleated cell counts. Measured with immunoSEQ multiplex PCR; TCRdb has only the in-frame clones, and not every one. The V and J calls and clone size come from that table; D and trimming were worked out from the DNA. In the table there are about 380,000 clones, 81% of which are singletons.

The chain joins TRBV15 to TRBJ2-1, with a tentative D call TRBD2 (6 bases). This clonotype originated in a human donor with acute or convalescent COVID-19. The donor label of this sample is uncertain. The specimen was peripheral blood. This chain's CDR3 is CATSRGRDASYNEQFF. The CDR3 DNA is TGTGCCACCAGCAGAGGGAGGGATGCTTCCTACAATGAGCAGTTCTTC.